These 13 T cell receptor beta chains originate from one sample sequenced in a study of CD8 T cells in Susac syndrome. Random hexamers were used to reverse transcribe roughly 0.45 to 1 ug of RNA. TCRdb called the immunoSEQ multiplex PCR reads again in MiXCR, with one record for every CDR3 protein. The data contain 230,000 or so distinct CDR3 sequences, 95% of them singletons. The sequencing input was CD4+ T cells from PBMCs. The source of these receptors is a human donor with multiple sclerosis.

Here the CDR3 reads CASSRPLLAGSTDTQYF. The CDR3 DNA sequence: TGTGCCAGCAGCCGTCCCCTACTAGCGGGAAGCACAGATACGCAGTATTTT. V gene TRBV12-3 or TRBV12-4 combines with J gene TRBJ2-3, with 10 bases matching TRBD2. The CDR3 totals 17 residues. V shed 6 bases and J 0 bases; nucleotides not matched to a gene: 9.

The chain combines TRBV7-8 with TRBJ2-6, with no clear D. With 2 bases removed from V and 5 bases from J, the gap between germline ends came to 10 bases. Germline CDR1 SGHVS, CDR2 FQNEAQ. The CDR3 extends over 15 amino acids. CDR3 in amino acids: CASSLTRVRANVLTF. As DNA, the CDR3 is TGTGCCAGCAGCTTAACCCGCGTAAGGGCCAACGTCCTGACTTTC.

The chain uses TRBV5-1 and TRBJ2-1, with D hard to call. The CDR3 is made up of 15 amino acids. V was trimmed by 4 bases and J by 0 bases, leaving 11 bases between them. Germline CDR1 and CDR2: SGHRS and YFSETQ. CDR3 in DNA: TGCGCCAGCAGCCCCGCACTAAGCTCCTACAATGAGCAGTTCTTC. Amino acid sequence: CASSPALSSYNEQFF.

The chain links TRBV6-5 to TRBJ2-1; TRBD2 is a possible D gene (6 bases). The germline V gene has CDR1 MNHEY and CDR2 SVGAGI. The CDR3 totals 13 residues. Trimming stripped 2 bases from V and 15 bases from J, with 17 bases between. CDR3 coding DNA: TGTGCCAGCAGTTACGAGGCGGGACGAGGGCCGTTCTTC. This gives the protein CASSYEAGRGPFF.

The chain employs TRBV30 and TRBJ2-2, with TRBD2 matching 8 bases. The germline CDR1 and CDR2 sequences are GTSNPN and SVGIG (reference sequence). The ends lost 4 bases at V and 5 bases at J; junction bases unmatched: 9. The CDR3 sequence is 15 residues long. CDR3 in amino acids: CAWTVVRGGTGELFF. In nucleotides, the CDR3 is TGTGCCTGGACTGTGGTCCGCGGGGGGACCGGGGAGCTGTTTTTT.

The chain combines TRBV12-3 or TRBV12-4 with TRBJ2-2; 10 nucleotides align to TRBD2. CDR3 size: 15 residues. The V segment lost 5 bases and the J segment 6 bases; nucleotides outside the gene matches: 6. The CDR3 DNA reads as TGTGCCAGCAGTCCTAGCGGGAGAGGGGCCGGGGAGCTGTTTTTT. Protein product: CASSPSGRGAGELFF.

The chain recombines TRBV20-1 with TRBJ2-1, with D perhaps TRBD2 (6 bases). The germline V gene has CDR1 DFQATT and CDR2 SNEGSKA (reference sequence). The CDR3 runs to 15 residues. V gave up 2 bases and J gave up 7 bases, with 18 bases separating them. The CDR3 DNA reads TGCAGTGCTAGACAGACTAGGGGTTTGTCGAATGAGCAGTTCTTC. This codes for CSARQTRGLSNEQFF.

The chain is built from TRBV3-1 and TRBJ2-1, with 12 bases matching TRBD2. This CDR3 region has 18 residues. V shed 0 bases and J 8 bases; nucleotides not matched to a gene: 11. CDR1 is LGHDT and CDR2 is YNNKEL in the germline V gene (reference sequence). The CDR3 spells CASSQDLLAGGPVDEQFF. CDR3 DNA sequence: TGTGCCAGCAGCCAAGATTTACTAGCGGGGGGACCTGTGGATGAGCAGTTCTTC.

This clonotype has just a few counts. The J gene is TRBJ2-3, the V gene TRBV7-2; 8 nucleotides line up with TRBD2. The germline CDR1 and CDR2 sequences are SGHTA and FQGNSA. Germline trimming cut 4 bases from V and 1 base from J; bases unmatched to any gene: 7. The CDR3 runs 16 residues. CDR3 nucleotide sequence: TGTGCCAGCAGCTCCGGGGTAGCGGGGCGCACAGATACGCAGTATTTT. Translation gives CASSSGVAGRTDTQYF.

The chain uses TRBV27 and TRBJ1-5; D not certain. Trimming took 7 bases from V and 2 from J, leaving 18 bases between them. CDR3 size: 16 residues. The germline CDR1 and CDR2 sequences are MNHEY and SMNVEV (reference sequence). The CDR3 DNA reads TGTGCCAGCACCTCCTTATCGGGGATCGGCAATCAGCCCCAGCATTTT. Protein sequence: CASTSLSGIGNQPQHF.

This clonotype showed up just once. The chain recombines TRBV27 with TRBJ2-2, with TRBD1 identical over 7 bases. Germline CDR1 and CDR2: MNHEY and SMNVEV (reference sequence). The ends lost 5 bases at V and 1 base at J; junction bases unmatched: 13. There are 18 residues in the CDR3. CDR3 coding DNA: TGTGCCAGCAGTACTATCGACAGGGTGATTAGGAACACCGGGGAGCTGTTTTTT. As protein: CASSTIDRVIRNTGELFF.

This chain connects TRBV19 to TRBJ1-1; no reliable D call. The ends were cut back, 11 bases at V and 4 bases at J, with 8 bases in the middle. This CDR3 is 10 amino acids long. The V gene's germline CDR1 is LNHDA and CDR2 SQIVND (reference sequence). The CDR3 DNA reads TGTGCCTCGGTGGGCACTGAAGCTTTCTTT. This sequence encodes CASVGTEAFF.

The chain couples TRBV9 to TRBJ2-1, with TRBD1 matching over 11 bases. Germline-derived CDR1 and CDR2 are SGDLS and YYNGEE. V was clipped by 3 bases and J by 8 bases; unmatched bases: 7. This CDR3 region has 15 residues. CDR3 sequence reads: CASSAGTGGLYEQFF. CDR3 bases: TGTGCCAGCAGCGCCGGGACAGGGGGACTCTATGAGCAGTTCTTC.